This TCR beta chain was found in a study of blood T cells in healthy people across ages. Through a sample-barcoded 5' primer and a J-beta primer mix, a second PCR was run for roughly 7 to 11 cycles. One entry per CDR3 protein results from TCRdb running MiXCR on the 5' RACE reads. The table has over 600,000 distinct CDR3 sequences, 35% to 60% seen once; the top ten hold about a sixth. CDR1 and CDR2 from the germline V gene are SQVTM and ANQGSEA. The CDR3 loop spans 14 amino acids. With V trimmed by 6 bases and J by 6 bases, 12 bases remained unmatched. V is TRBV29-1 and J is TRBJ1-2; 8 bases align to TRBD1. This clonotype originated in a man at least 80 years old in good health. Sequenced input: blood. Written as DNA, the CDR3 is TGCAGCGTGAGAGACAGGGGCTTGGAAAATGGCTACACCTTC. It yields the protein CSVRDRGLENGYTF.